A single sample is the source of the 31 T cell receptor beta chains below, sequenced in a study of blood T cell repertoires in COVID-19. The protocol was immunoSEQ multiplex PCR, while the TCRdb copy is restricted to in-frame clones and leaves out a portion. In the table there are fewer than 200,000 clones, over 75% of which are singletons. Sequencing input: peripheral blood. These receptors originate from a middle-aged man with active or convalescent COVID-19.

The V and J genes are TRBV30 and TRBJ1-4; TRBD1 aligns across 8 bases. This CDR3 region has 15 residues. Trimming took 0 bases from V and 4 from J; bases not matched to a gene: 4. Germline loops: CDR1 GTSNPN, CDR2 SVGIG (reference sequence). Written as DNA, the CDR3 is TGTGCCTGGAGTGTACCTACAGGGGGTAATGAAAAACTGTTTTTT. Its protein is CAWSVPTGGNEKLFF.

V is TRBV5-4 and J is TRBJ1-2; D may be TRBD1 (6 bases). The CDR3 loop spans 14 amino acids. Germline CDR1 and CDR2: SGHNT and YYREEE (reference sequence). V shed 2 bases and J shed 6 bases, with 14 bases lying between them. The CDR3 protein is CASSFGGAGDGYTF. CDR3 DNA sequence: TGTGCCAGCAGCTTCGGGGGGGCAGGGGATGGCTACACCTTC.

The table lists this clone with a few counts. This chain joins TRBV24-1 and TRBJ2-3; TRBD2 matches 7 bases. Trimming took 5 bases from V and 0 from J; bases not matched to a gene: 7. The CDR3 is 16 amino acids. Germline V lookup: CDR1 KGHDR, CDR2 SFDVKD. The CDR3 spells CATSGQKAGSTDTQYF. For the CDR3, the DNA is TGTGCCACCAGTGGGCAAAAAGCGGGGAGCACAGATACGCAGTATTTT.

This sequence joins TRBV7-9 and TRBJ1-1; TRBD1 matches 10 bases. Germline CDR1 reads SEHNR; CDR2 reads FQNEAQ (reference sequence). The CDR3 is 14 amino acids. With V trimmed by 5 bases and J by 6 bases, 6 bases remained unmatched. In DNA form, the CDR3 reads TGTGCCAGCAGCAAACCGGGACAGGGGTCTGAAGCTTTCTTT. Protein sequence: CASSKPGQGSEAFF.

The rearrangement joins TRBV3-1 (or the pseudogene TRBV3-2) to TRBJ1-2; perhaps TRBD1 as D (5 bases). V lost 8 bases and J 4 bases, leaving 14 bases between the germline ends. Germline V gene sequence: CDR1 LGHDT, CDR2 YNNKEL (reference sequence). The CDR3 contains 13 residues. The CDR3 DNA follows: TGTGCCAGCTGGTCGGGGGTTCCCTATGGCTACACCTTC. Translation gives CASWSGVPYGYTF.

V is TRBV4-1 and J is TRBJ1-2; 10 positions match TRBD1. The CDR3 length is 15 residues. V lost 4 bases and J lost 8; bases outside the gene matches: 10. Germline CDR1 and CDR2: MGHRA and YSYEKL. This CDR3 is CASSPVGQGKEGYTF. As DNA, the CDR3 is TGCGCCAGCAGCCCGGTGGGACAGGGGAAAGAGGGCTACACCTTC.

The V gene is TRBV5-8, the J gene TRBJ1-1; D uncertain. The CDR3 totals 14 residues. Per germline, CDR1 SGHTS and CDR2 YDEGEE. The V end lost 0 bases, the J end lost 3 bases, and 9 bases lay between the germline ends. CDR3 DNA sequence: TGTGCCAGCAGCTTGGGGCATGGAGACACTGAAGCTTTCTTT. Translated: CASSLGHGDTEAFF.

This chain links TRBV4-3 with TRBJ2-1; 7 bases are shared with TRBD2. The CDR3 contains 21 residues. Germline V gene sequence: CDR1 LGHNA, CDR2 YSLEER. J was trimmed by 0 bases and V by 0 bases; bases with no gene match: 17. CDR3 region: CASSQDAVGTTKTSSYNEQFF. Written as DNA, the CDR3 is TGCGCCAGCAGCCAAGATGCTGTGGGGACTACGAAAACTAGCTCCTACAATGAGCAGTTCTTC.

V is TRBV6-6 and J is TRBJ1-2, with D unclear. Germline values: CDR1 MNHNY, CDR2 SVGAGI (reference sequence). V was cut by 0 bases and J by 8 bases, with 10 bases left in between. The CDR3 runs 13 residues. CDR3 residues: CASSYSGVNGYTF. Here the CDR3 DNA reads TGTGCCAGCAGTTACTCAGGAGTAAACGGCTACACCTTC.

J is TRBJ2-1 and V is TRBV2; 10 bases are shared with TRBD2. With V trimmed by 5 bases and J by 4 bases, 8 bases remained unmatched. The CDR3 has 16 residues. The germline gives CDR1 SNHLY, CDR2 FYNNEI. CDR3 residues: CASSFQRGGIYNEQFF. CDR3 DNA sequence: TGTGCCAGCAGTTTCCAGCGGGGGGGTATATACAATGAGCAGTTCTTC.

This clone was counted between two and nine times. The chain recombines TRBV6-2 or TRBV6-3 with TRBJ2-1; maybe TRBD1 (6 bases). The CDR3 has 18 residues. Germline V lookup: CDR1 MNHEY, CDR2 SVGEGT. V was pared by 2 bases and J by 1 base, with 18 bases between. The CDR3 sequence: CASSYGGQGWRSYNEQFF. CDR3 bases: TGTGCCAGCAGTTACGGAGGTCAGGGGTGGAGGTCCTACAATGAGCAGTTCTTC.

The rearrangement links TRBV7-9 to TRBJ1-1; 10 bases map to TRBD1. Germline-derived CDR1 and CDR2 are SEHNR and FQNEAQ (reference sequence). This CDR3 comprises 19 residues. The V gene end was trimmed by 3 bases and the J gene end by 7 bases; junction bases not matched to a gene: 20. The CDR3 sequence: CASSFLGRRRMDRGGEAFF. The CDR3 region has the DNA TGTGCCAGCAGCTTTTTAGGTCGCCGCCGGATGGACAGGGGGGGTGAAGCTTTCTTT.

The gene calls are TRBV6-5 and TRBJ2-5; D may be TRBD2 (6 bases). The germline V and J ends were trimmed by 4 bases and 5 bases, with 11 bases remaining between them. Germline loops: CDR1 MNHEY, CDR2 SVGAGI. The CDR3 is 13 residues long. The DNA for the CDR3 is TGTGCCAGCAGTTCGCGGGGTTGGGAGACCCAGTACTTC. Protein sequence: CASSSRGWETQYF.

The chain combines TRBV4-2 with TRBJ1-1, with 8 nucleotides matching TRBD1. Germline trimming cut 3 bases from V and 4 bases from J; bases unmatched to any gene: 7. This CDR3 contains 15 residues. Germline V gene lookup returns CDR1 LGHNA and CDR2 YNFKEQ. The CDR3 nucleotides are TGTGCCAGCAGCCAGAAAGGACAGGGACTCACTGAAGCTTTCTTT. Translation: CASSQKGQGLTEAFF.

The chain is built from TRBV28 and TRBJ1-2; 7 bases map to TRBD1. CDR1 is MDHEN, CDR2 SYDVKM, per germline. There are 14 residues in the CDR3. V was pared by 6 bases and J by 5 bases, with 9 bases of the junction left unmatched. The CDR3 here is CASRRTGEPYGYTF. The CDR3 nucleotides read TGTGCCAGCAGAAGAACAGGGGAACCTTATGGCTACACCTTC.

The chain has TRBV20-1 and TRBJ1-1; possible D gene TRBD1, 5 bases. Trimming removed 2 bases from V and 5 bases from J, with 6 bases in between. The CDR3 is 11 amino acids. The germline gives CDR1 DFQATT, CDR2 SNEGSKA (reference sequence). For the CDR3, the DNA is TGCAGTGCTAGAAAGGGGACTGAAGCTTTCTTT. Its protein product is CSARKGTEAFF.

This chain connects TRBV19 to TRBJ1-1, with no clear D. There are 12 residues in the CDR3. Germline V gene lookup returns CDR1 LNHDA and CDR2 SQIVND (reference sequence). Trimming took off 5 bases at V and 1 base at J, with 5 bases between the two ends. In DNA form, the CDR3 reads TGTGCCAGTAGTCACAGGAACACTGAAGCTTTCTTT. Its protein is CASSHRNTEAFF. Supplemented by reference TRBV19 and TRBJ1-1, the full variable domain reads DGGITQSPKYLFRKEGQNVTLSCEQNLNHDAMYWYRQDPGQGLRLIYYSQIVNDFQKGDIAEGYSVSREKKESFPLTVTSAQKNPTAFYLCASSHRNTEAFFGQGTRLTVV.

The chain employs TRBV6-5 and TRBJ1-4; 10 bases line up with TRBD1. The V and J ends lost 8 bases and 4 bases, in that order; junction bases with no gene match: 7. The CDR3 spans 15 residues. Germline V CDR1 and CDR2: MNHEY, SVGAGI. As DNA, the CDR3 is TGTGCCAGCTCGACAGGGGGCTCGTTTAATGAAAAACTGTTTTTT. It encodes CASSTGGSFNEKLFF.

V usage is TRBV28 and J usage is TRBJ2-7; possible D gene TRBD2, 6 bases. Germline CDR1 reads MDHEN; CDR2 reads SYDVKM. This CDR3 has 17 residues. V was clipped by 4 bases and J by 2 bases, with 21 bases between them. The CDR3 loop reads CASSYGGAYIKAYEQYF. The DNA for the CDR3 is TGTGCCAGCAGTTACGGCGGGGCCTATATAAAAGCCTACGAGCAGTACTTC.

V and J are TRBV6-5 and TRBJ1-1, with 12 bases lining up with TRBD1. The CDR3 has 16 residues. Germline V CDR1 and CDR2: MNHEY, SVGAGI. V shed 2 bases, J shed 7 bases, and the junction held 8 bases outside the gene matches. The CDR3 nucleotides are TGTGCCAGCAGTTACCTACCGGGACAGGGGGCAGGTGAAGCTTTCTTT. This translates into CASSYLPGQGAGEAFF.

The V call is TRBV5-1, the J call TRBJ1-6; TRBD1 aligns across 7 bases. The CDR3 is 13 amino acids. CDR1 and CDR2 (germline): SGHRS, YFSETQ. The V and J ends lost 4 bases and 10 bases, in that order; junction bases with no gene match: 5. CDR3 region: CASSIRGESPLHF. The CDR3 DNA reads as TGCGCCAGCAGCATCAGGGGGGAATCACCCCTCCACTTT.

This chain links TRBV9 with TRBJ1-1, with D possibly matching TRBD1 (6 bases). V was clipped by 1 base and J by 1 base, with 8 bases between them. This CDR3 region has 14 residues. CDR1 is SGDLS, CDR2 YYNGEE, per germline. The CDR3: CASSVQGTNTEAFF. CDR3 DNA sequence: TGTGCCAGCAGCGTACAGGGGACGAACACTGAAGCTTTCTTT.

The chain recombines TRBV6-6 with TRBJ2-1; 8 bases line up with TRBD2. This CDR3 comprises 16 residues. Trimming cost V 6 bases and J 0 bases; bases outside gene matches: 7. Germline V gene sequence: CDR1 MNHNY, CDR2 SVGAGI (reference sequence). The chain's CDR3 is CASSISGGYSYNEQFF. The CDR3 DNA follows: TGTGCCAGCAGCATAAGCGGGGGTTACTCCTACAATGAGCAGTTCTTC.

In this sample, this clone turned up a few times. The rearrangement uses TRBV20-1 and TRBJ1-2, with D maybe TRBD1 (6 bases). Germline V CDR1 and CDR2: DFQATT, SNEGSKA (reference sequence). This CDR3 region has 11 residues. V gave up 5 bases and J gave up 7 bases, with 11 bases separating them. The CDR3 sequence is CSAPRGPGYTF. As DNA, the CDR3 is TGCAGTGCTCCGCGGGGGCCTGGCTACACCTTC.

V is TRBV7-2 and J is TRBJ2-1, with D unclear. Germline CDR1 is SGHTA and CDR2 is FQGNSA. Between the trimmed V and J ends, which lost 6 bases and 3 bases, there was a span of 15 bases. This CDR3 comprises 15 residues. The CDR3, as DNA: TGTGCCAGCAGTCCCACTCCAGGTTACTACAATGAGCAGTTCTTC. It codes for CASSPTPGYYNEQFF.

This chain uses TRBV5-1 with TRBJ2-1; TRBD2 agrees at 12 bases. Germline-derived CDR1 and CDR2 are SGHRS and YFSETQ. V gave up 5 bases and J gave up 6 bases; unmatched junction bases: 3. The CDR3 length is 14 residues. CDR3 sequence reads: CASRTSGGTNEQFF. The CDR3, as DNA: TGCGCCAGCAGGACTAGCGGGGGTACCAATGAGCAGTTCTTC.

The chain uses TRBV18 and TRBJ1-4, with D unresolved. This CDR3 has 14 residues. Per germline, CDR1 KGHSH and CDR2 LQKENI. Trimming took off 1 base at V and 4 bases at J, with 7 bases between the two ends. The CDR3 spells CASSPQQSNEKLFF. The DNA for the CDR3 is TGTGCCAGCTCACCACAACAGAGTAATGAAAAACTGTTTTTT.

This clone showed up just once. The V gene is TRBV30, the J gene TRBJ1-2; 9 bases agree with TRBD1. The J segment lost 6 bases and the V segment lost 0 bases, leaving 5 bases of the junction unmatched. The germline CDR1 and CDR2 sequences are GTSNPN and SVGIG (reference sequence). CDR3 size: 14 residues. The CDR3 reads CAWSVRRTGDGYTF. CDR3 in DNA: TGTGCCTGGAGTGTACGACGGACAGGGGATGGCTACACCTTC.

The genes are TRBV28 and TRBJ1-2, with 7 bases aligning to TRBD1. Trimming at V came to 3 bases and at J to 10 bases, leaving 11 bases not matched to a gene. The CDR3 consists of 14 residues. Per germline, CDR1 MDHEN and CDR2 SYDVKM. CDR3 residues: CASSFRYIDRDYTF. The CDR3 coding sequence is TGTGCCAGCAGTTTCCGCTATATCGACAGGGACTACACCTTC.

The chain couples TRBV13 to TRBJ2-5, with a tentative D call TRBD2 (5 bases). The V end lost 2 bases, the J end lost 0 bases, and 22 bases lay between the germline ends. The CDR3 contains 19 residues. Germline V gene data show CDR1 as PRHDT and CDR2 as FYEKMQ (reference sequence). As DNA, the CDR3 is TGTGCCAGCAGCTTAAGGGTCGGGGTAACGATCGATAACCAAGAGACCCAGTACTTC. Its protein is CASSLRVGVTIDNQETQYF.

Notes on this clone: This same CDR3 is encoded by further DNA sequences in the sample. The chain is built from TRBV12-3 or TRBV12-4 and TRBJ1-5; 7 bases align to TRBD1. CDR3 length equals 13 residues. V lost 6 bases to trimming and J lost 5 bases; unmatched junction nucleotides: 4. Here the CDR3 reads CASSRDSYQPQHF. The CDR3 region has the DNA TGTGCCAGCAGCAGGGACAGTTATCAGCCCCAGCATTTT.